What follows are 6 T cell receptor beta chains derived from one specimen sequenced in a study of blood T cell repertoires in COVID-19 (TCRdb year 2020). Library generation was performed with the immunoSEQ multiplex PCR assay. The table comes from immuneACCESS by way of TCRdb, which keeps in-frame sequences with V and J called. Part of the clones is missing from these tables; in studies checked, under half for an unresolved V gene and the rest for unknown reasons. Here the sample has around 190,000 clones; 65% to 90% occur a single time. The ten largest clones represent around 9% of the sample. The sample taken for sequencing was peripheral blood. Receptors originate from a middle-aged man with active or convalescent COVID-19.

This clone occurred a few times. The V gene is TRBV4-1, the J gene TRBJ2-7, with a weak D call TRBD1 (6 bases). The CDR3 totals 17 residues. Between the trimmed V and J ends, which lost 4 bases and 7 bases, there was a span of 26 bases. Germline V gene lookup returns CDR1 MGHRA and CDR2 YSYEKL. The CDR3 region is CASSPRGPGATYWEQYF. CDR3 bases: TGCGCCAGCAGCCCCCGTGGGCCAGGGGCGACCTATTGGGAGCAGTACTTC.

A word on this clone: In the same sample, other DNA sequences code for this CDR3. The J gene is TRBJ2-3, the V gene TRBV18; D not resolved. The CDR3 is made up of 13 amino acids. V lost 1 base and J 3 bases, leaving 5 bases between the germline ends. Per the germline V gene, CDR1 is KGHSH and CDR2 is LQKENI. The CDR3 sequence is CASSPLGTDTQYF. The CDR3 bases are TGTGCCAGCTCACCACTCGGGACAGATACGCAGTATTTT.

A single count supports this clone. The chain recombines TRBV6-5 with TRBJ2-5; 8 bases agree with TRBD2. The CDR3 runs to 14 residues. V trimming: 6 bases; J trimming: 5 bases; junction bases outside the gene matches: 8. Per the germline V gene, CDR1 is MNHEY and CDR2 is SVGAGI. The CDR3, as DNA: TGTGCCAGCAGGGACCCGGGGGGGCTTGAGACCCAGTACTTC. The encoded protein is CASRDPGGLETQYF.

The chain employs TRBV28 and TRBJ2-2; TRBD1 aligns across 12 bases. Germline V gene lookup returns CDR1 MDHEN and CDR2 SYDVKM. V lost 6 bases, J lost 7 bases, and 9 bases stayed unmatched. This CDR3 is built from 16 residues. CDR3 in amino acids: CASRTVGTGGIGELFF. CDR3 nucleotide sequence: TGTGCCAGCAGAACAGTCGGGACAGGGGGCATCGGGGAGCTGTTTTTT.

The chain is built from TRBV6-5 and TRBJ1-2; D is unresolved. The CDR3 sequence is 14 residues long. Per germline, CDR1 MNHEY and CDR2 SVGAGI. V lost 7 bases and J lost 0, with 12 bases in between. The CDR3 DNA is TGTGCCAGCATGATGCCAGATGCTAACTATGGCTACACCTTC. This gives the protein CASMMPDANYGYTF.

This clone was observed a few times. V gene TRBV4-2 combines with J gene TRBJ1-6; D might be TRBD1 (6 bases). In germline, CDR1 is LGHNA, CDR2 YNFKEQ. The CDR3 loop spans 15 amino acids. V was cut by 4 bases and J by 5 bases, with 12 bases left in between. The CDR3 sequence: CASSPRDKNNSPLHF. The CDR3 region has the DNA TGTGCCAGCAGCCCCCGGGACAAAAATAATTCACCCCTCCACTTT.